The 25 T cell receptor beta chains in this list originate from one sample, sequenced in a study of radiation and T cells in renal cell carcinoma. Time point denoted: baseline pretreatment blood. The treatment denotes: 15 Gy SBRT to primary tumor, nephrectomy 4 weeks later. The protocol was immunoSEQ multiplex PCR, while the TCRdb copy is restricted to in-frame clones and leaves out a portion. This repertoire shows 120,000 to 150,000 clones, about 87% found once; its top ten account for roughly 4%. The sample consisted of blood, taken from a patient whose treatment included radiotherapy and nephrectomy. The receptors stem from an older woman with renal cell carcinoma.

CDR3 DNA sequence: TGTGCCAGCAGTCCCGGGACAAAAAGCTCCTACGAGCAGTACTTC. Protein sequence: CASSPGTKSSYEQYF. This chain joins TRBV27 and TRBJ2-7; D is perhaps TRBD1 (6 bases). The germline V gene has CDR1 MNHEY and CDR2 SMNVEV (reference sequence). The CDR3 sequence is 15 residues long. V was shortened by 5 bases and J by 0 bases, with 14 bases between the two germline ends.

This sequence joins TRBV27 and TRBJ1-5; a weak D match, TRBD1 (6 bases). The CDR3 is made up of 20 amino acids. Germline V gene data show CDR1 as MNHEY and CDR2 as SMNVEV (reference sequence). The germline V and J ends were trimmed by 0 bases and 0 bases, with 21 bases remaining between them. The CDR3 bases are TGTGCCAGCAGTTTATCGGTTGAGAACAGGGTTTCTTATAGCAATCAGCCCCAGCATTTT. Translated: CASSLSVENRVSYSNQPQHF.

This chain joins TRBV7-6 and TRBJ2-1; D uncertain. CDR1 and CDR2 (germline): SGHVS, FNYEAQ. V lost 2 bases to trimming and J lost 2 bases, with 10 bases between them. This CDR3 is built from 15 residues. CDR3 DNA: TGTGCCAGCAGCTTAATAGGGAACACCTACAATGAGCAGTTCTTC. Translating it yields CASSLIGNTYNEQFF.

This clone has a single count. A read error may account for a junction end that differs from germline. The chain carries TRBV7-7 and TRBJ2-7; possible D gene TRBD1, 6 bases. Germline-derived CDR1 and CDR2 are SSHAT and FNYEAQ (reference sequence). CDR3 size: 16 residues. The CDR3 loop reads CASSLAFGNRDYEQYF. The DNA for the CDR3 is TGTGCTAGCAGCTTAGCGTTTGGTAACAGGGACTACGAGCAGTACTTC.

The chain combines TRBV7-6 with TRBJ2-7; 11 nucleotides agree with TRBD2. V was clipped by 0 bases and J by 7 bases; unmatched bases: 5. CDR1 SGHVS and CDR2 FNYEAQ come from the germline V gene. The CDR3 is 15 residues long. CDR3 loop: CASSLAGTSGLEQYF. CDR3 DNA sequence: TGTGCCAGCAGCTTAGCCGGGACTAGCGGCTTGGAGCAGTACTTC. The entire variable domain, with the rest obtained from reference TRBV7-6 and TRBJ2-7, is as follows: GAGVSQSPRYKVTKRGQDVALRCDPISGHVSLYWYRQALGQGPEFLTYFNYEAQQDKSGLPNDRFSAERPEGSISTLTIQRTEQRDSAMYRCASSLAGTSGLEQYFGPGTRLTVT.

In this sample, this clone turned up once. The chain employs TRBV6-6 and TRBJ2-1; D is unclear. The CDR3 spans 14 residues. V lost 2 bases, J lost 0 bases, and 5 bases lay in between. The V gene's germline CDR1 is MNHNY and CDR2 SVGAGI (reference sequence). CDR3 DNA: TGTGCCAGCAGTTACACGAGCTCCTACAATGAGCAGTTCTTC. Protein product: CASSYTSSYNEQFF.

The chain joins TRBV9 to TRBJ2-3, with D perhaps given as TRBD1 or TRBD2 (5 bases each). The CDR3 spans 15 residues. Looked up from germline, CDR1 is SGDLS and CDR2 is YYNGEE. The V gene lost 2 bases and the J gene lost 4 bases, with 14 bases spanning the gap. CDR3 nucleotide sequence: TGTGCCAGCAGCGTGGGACCTCAAGGAGCAGATACGCAGTATTTT. Protein sequence: CASSVGPQGADTQYF.

V and J are TRBV18 and TRBJ1-3; D is uncertain. Trimming shortened V by 3 bases and J by 2 bases, and 17 bases separated the two germline ends. From germline, CDR1 is KGHSH and CDR2 LQKENI. The CDR3 is 17 residues long. CDR3 sequence: CASSPLSGEITGNTIYF. The CDR3 DNA follows: TGTGCCAGCTCACCCCTCAGTGGGGAAATAACTGGAAACACCATATATTTT.

The genes are TRBV30 and TRBJ1-2; 9 nucleotides line up with TRBD1. Looked up from germline, CDR1 is GTSNPN and CDR2 is SVGIG (reference sequence). The trim removed 7 bases at V and 2 bases at J, leaving 5 bases unmatched. There are 13 residues in the CDR3. The CDR3 region is CALAGTGNYGYTF. CDR3 coding DNA: TGTGCCTTAGCCGGGACAGGGAACTATGGCTACACCTTC.

The rearrangement joins TRBV11-1 to TRBJ1-6; no clear D. Germline V gene data show CDR1 as SGHAT and CDR2 as FQDESV (reference sequence). This CDR3 comprises 14 residues. Trimming left V 1 base short and J 8 bases short, with 9 bases between. This CDR3 is CASSLEGSHSPLHF. In DNA, the CDR3 is TGTGCCAGCAGCTTAGAGGGTTCGCATTCACCCCTCCACTTT.

The V and J genes are TRBV4-2 and TRBJ2-5; 11 bases align to TRBD2. The J call is in doubt because the DNA end fits TRBJ2-7 better. The CDR3 totals 16 residues. CDR1 LGHNA and CDR2 YNFKEQ come from the germline V gene. The CDR3 region is CASSQDGTSGSYEQYF. CDR3 nucleotides: TGTGCCAGCAGCCAAGATGGGACTAGCGGCTCCTACGAGCAGTACTTC.

The chain links TRBV27 to TRBJ2-3; D is possibly TRBD2 (6 bases). V was trimmed by 6 bases and J by 0 bases, leaving 10 bases between them. The germline V gene has CDR1 MNHEY and CDR2 SMNVEV (reference sequence). The CDR3 totals 14 residues. CDR3 in amino acids: CASRTGTSTDTQYF. In DNA, the CDR3 is TGTGCCAGCAGAACCGGGACTAGCACAGATACGCAGTATTTT.

V is TRBV28 and J is TRBJ1-1; TRBD1 might be the D (5 bases). V gave up 8 bases and J gave up 7 bases, with 8 bases separating them. Germline loops: CDR1 MDHEN, CDR2 SYDVKM. The CDR3 runs to 10 residues. The CDR3 reads CASSGLEAFF. The DNA for the CDR3 is TGTGCCAGCTCGGGACTTGAAGCTTTCTTT.

This chain connects TRBV6-1 to TRBJ2-7; 9 positions agree with TRBD2. The CDR3 length is 12 residues. Germline CDR1 and CDR2: MNHNS and SASEGT. J lost 9 bases, V lost 3 bases, and 3 bases had no gene match. The CDR3 loop reads CASSEPGLAQYF. In nucleotides, the CDR3 is TGTGCCAGCAGTGAGCCGGGACTAGCGCAGTACTTC.

The chain links TRBV6-4 to TRBJ1-5, with a possible D match to TRBD1 (6 bases). The CDR3 loop spans 13 amino acids. Trimming removed 5 bases at V and 5 bases at J, with 10 bases between. Germline V CDR1 and CDR2: MRHNA, SNTAGT. The CDR3, as DNA: TGTGCCAGCAGTCAGGGGCGGGATCAGCCCCAGCATTTT. As protein: CASSQGRDQPQHF.

This clone has a single count. The chain is built from TRBV5-1 and TRBJ1-6; 7 bases match TRBD1. The CDR3 contains 14 residues. V shed 1 base, J shed 6 bases, and the junction held 1 base outside the gene matches. CDR1 is SGHRS, CDR2 YFSETQ, per germline. The CDR3 region has the DNA TGCGCCAGCAGCTTGAACAGGGGTAATTCACCCCTCCACTTT. It translates to CASSLNRGNSPLHF. Full variable domain (remainder filled in from reference TRBV5-1 and TRBJ1-6): KAGVTQTPRYLIKTRGQQVTLSCSPISGHRSVSWYQQTPGQGLQFLFEYFSETQRNKGNFPGRFSGRQFSNSRSEMNVSTLELGDSALYLCASSLNRGNSPLHFGNGTRLTVT.

The chain recombines TRBV19 with TRBJ2-5; perhaps TRBD1 as D (5 bases). The CDR3 consists of 13 residues. Germline V CDR1 and CDR2: LNHDA, SQIVND (reference sequence). The V and J ends lost 6 bases and 5 bases respectively, with 13 bases between them. The CDR3 protein is CASSAGSLETQYF. CDR3 coding DNA: TGTGCCAGTAGCGCAGGGTCTTTGGAGACCCAGTACTTC.

This chain joins TRBV2 and TRBJ1-5, with D hard to call. The CDR3 has 16 residues. Germline values: CDR1 SNHLY, CDR2 FYNNEI. Trimming pared 2 bases from V and 3 bases from J, leaving 14 bases between. The DNA of the CDR3 is TGTGCCAGCAGTGAACGGTTGGGCAGGCTCAATCAGCCCCAGCATTTT. This codes for CASSERLGRLNQPQHF. Using reference TRBV2 and TRBJ1-5 for the parts outside the CDR3, the full variable domain is EPEVTQTPSHQVTQMGQEVILRCVPISNHLYFYWYRQILGQKVEFLVSFYNNEISEKSEIFDDQFSVERPDGSNFTLKIRSTKLEDSAMYFCASSERLGRLNQPQHFGDGTRLSIL.

The chain has TRBV7-9 and TRBJ1-2, with 7 bases that match TRBD1. This CDR3 is built from 15 residues. Germline loops: CDR1 SEHNR, CDR2 FQNEAQ (reference sequence). V lost 2 bases and J lost 8; bases outside the gene matches: 11. CDR3 in DNA: TGTGCCAGCAGCTTAATATTAAGGGGGCAAAGCGGCTACACCTTC. This codes for CASSLILRGQSGYTF.

V and J are TRBV4-3 and TRBJ2-7; D might be TRBD2 (7 bases). This CDR3 is built from 18 residues. Germline values: CDR1 LGHNA, CDR2 YSLEER. V lost 1 base to trimming and J lost 0 bases, with 19 bases between them. CDR3 bases: TGCGCCAGCAGCCAAGCCGTGCCGGGGGGCGCCAGCTCCTACGAGCAGTACTTC. Encoded protein: CASSQAVPGGASSYEQYF.

This clone turned up a few times. The V and J genes are TRBV29-1 and TRBJ1-1; weak D call: TRBD1 (6 bases). V was pared by 4 bases and J by 1 base, with 13 bases between. CDR1 is SQVTM and CDR2 is ANQGSEA in the germline V gene. The CDR3 loop spans 14 amino acids. The CDR3 spells CSVGEGGGNTEAFF. The CDR3 region has the DNA TGCAGCGTTGGGGAAGGGGGAGGGAACACTGAAGCTTTCTTT.

The CDR3 DNA is TGTGCCAGCAGCTTGGCCAGGGGACTAGCGTCGGAGACCCAGTACTTC. Translating it yields CASSLARGLASETQYF. This chain joins TRBV5-6 and TRBJ2-5; TRBD2 agrees at 10 bases. The CDR3 consists of 16 residues. CDR1 and CDR2 (germline): SGHDT, YYEEEE. V was pared by 0 bases and J by 5 bases, with 7 bases of the junction left unmatched.

The CDR3 DNA reads as TGTGCCAGCAGTCTCCGGGACAGAGGTAATTCACCCCTCCACTTT. This gives the protein CASSLRDRGNSPLHF. V and J are TRBV28 and TRBJ1-6; 7 bases line up with TRBD1. CDR1 MDHEN and CDR2 SYDVKM come from the germline V gene. This CDR3 region has 15 residues. Losses at the gene ends were 5 bases for V and 6 bases for J; bases not matched to a gene: 7.

This clone was seen just once. This chain joins TRBV6-5 and TRBJ2-7; D remains ambiguous. CDR1 MNHEY and CDR2 SVGAGI come from the germline V gene. This CDR3 spans 11 amino acids. V was pared by 5 bases and J by 13 bases, with 15 bases between. The CDR3 reads CASSGPLGPYF. CDR3 bases: TGTGCCAGCAGTGGCCCCCTCGGACCCTACTTC.

In its sample, this clone was seen a few times. The V and J genes are TRBV28 and TRBJ1-5; the D gene is possibly TRBD1 (5 bases). CDR3 size: 15 residues. In germline, CDR1 is MDHEN, CDR2 SYDVKM. The ends were cut back, 1 base at V and 3 bases at J, with 10 bases in the middle. The CDR3 sequence is CASSLLGGTNQPQHF. DNA for the CDR3: TGTGCCAGCAGTTTATTGGGGGGGACCAATCAGCCCCAGCATTTT.